A single sample is the source of the 27 T cell receptor beta chains below, sequenced in a study of blood T cell repertoires in COVID-19. This table comes from immunoSEQ multiplex PCR, and its TCRdb copy is limited to in-frame clones, with some not included. The sample lists about 220,000 clones; 84% were seen once. The specimen sequenced was peripheral blood. All receptors derive from a young man with active or convalescent COVID-19.

The chain combines TRBV6-4 with TRBJ1-3; perhaps TRBD1 as D (5 bases). CDR1 MRHNA and CDR2 SNTAGT come from the germline V gene. The CDR3 sequence is 17 residues long. The V gene lost 0 bases and the J gene lost 4 bases, with 16 bases spanning the gap. The chain's CDR3 is CASSDSIGAKSGNTIYF. The CDR3 DNA is TGTGCCAGCAGTGACTCGATAGGGGCCAAGTCGGGAAACACCATATATTTT.

The V call is TRBV3-1 (or the pseudogene TRBV3-2), the J call TRBJ1-2; no firm D call. There are 10 residues in the CDR3. CDR1 LGHDT and CDR2 YNNKEL come from the germline V gene (reference sequence). The germline V and J ends were trimmed by 4 bases and 8 bases, with 5 bases remaining between them. This chain's CDR3 is CASSPPGYTF. CDR3 in DNA: TGTGCCAGCAGCCCCCCAGGCTACACCTTC.

The chain is built from TRBV19 and TRBJ2-2; 10 nucleotides line up with TRBD2. The CDR3 is 17 amino acids. The germline gives CDR1 LNHDA, CDR2 SQIVND (reference sequence). Trimming at V came to 6 bases and at J to 4 bases, leaving 11 bases not matched to a gene. CDR3 in amino acids: CASRRLRGLASTGELFF. CDR3 coding DNA: TGTGCCAGTAGACGCCTCCGGGGACTAGCGAGCACCGGGGAGCTGTTTTTT.

In DNA, the CDR3 is TGCGCCAGCAGCCAAGATTTCAGGAGCAATCAGCCCCAGCATTTT. It codes for CASSQDFRSNQPQHF. The J gene is TRBJ1-5, the V gene TRBV4-3; D is ambiguous. Trimming cost V 0 bases and J 1 base, with 7 bases left between them. The CDR3 has 15 residues. Germline V gene lookup returns CDR1 LGHNA and CDR2 YSLEER.

This clone was counted a few times. The V gene is TRBV7-2, the J gene TRBJ1-2, with D hard to call. Germline values: CDR1 SGHTA, CDR2 FQGNSA. The CDR3 is made up of 13 amino acids. Trimming removed 1 base from V and 4 bases from J, with 7 bases in between. The CDR3: CASSLESGYGYTF. CDR3 sequence (DNA): TGTGCCAGCAGCTTAGAGTCAGGCTATGGCTACACCTTC.

This sequence joins TRBV5-6 and TRBJ2-7; D call uncertain. Between the trimmed V and J ends, which lost 0 bases and 2 bases, there was a span of 9 bases. This CDR3 region has 14 residues. CDR1 is SGHDT and CDR2 is YYEEEE in the germline V gene. The CDR3 region has the DNA TGTGCCAGCAGCTTGGGCAGGTCAACCTACGAGCAGTACTTC. Translated, it gives CASSLGRSTYEQYF.

This chain uses TRBV28 with TRBJ1-2, with 7 bases that match TRBD1. This CDR3 region has 16 residues. V trimming: 3 bases; J trimming: 3 bases; junction bases outside the gene matches: 10. The germline CDR1 and CDR2 sequences are MDHEN and SYDVKM. CDR3 sequence: CASSLGTGVLYYGYTF. The CDR3 bases are TGTGCCAGCAGTTTGGGAACAGGGGTTTTATACTATGGCTACACCTTC.

In this sample, this clone turned up a few times. The V call is TRBV7-6, the J call TRBJ2-1, with a possible D match to TRBD1 (5 bases). There are 13 residues in the CDR3. Trimming cost V 5 bases and J 6 bases, with 11 bases left between them. Germline CDR1 is SGHVS and CDR2 is FNYEAQ. The CDR3 is CASSPIGVNEQFF. The CDR3 DNA is TGTGCCAGCAGCCCAATAGGGGTCAATGAGCAGTTCTTC.

This clone was detected once. The V call is TRBV18, the J call TRBJ2-3; tentative D call: TRBD1 (6 bases). V was clipped by 5 bases and J by 0 bases, with 12 bases between them. This CDR3 region has 15 residues. From germline, CDR1 is KGHSH and CDR2 LQKENI. The CDR3 reads CASSRTVASTDTQYF. The CDR3 coding sequence is TGTGCCAGCTCAAGGACAGTAGCTAGCACAGATACGCAGTATTTT.

This clone appeared a few times. This rearrangement joins TRBV5-6 to TRBJ2-7, with TRBD1 as a possible D gene (5 bases). CDR3 length: 14 amino acids. Per the germline V gene, CDR1 is SGHDT and CDR2 is YYEEEE. Between the trimmed V and J ends, which lost 1 base and 5 bases, there was a span of 13 bases. The DNA for the CDR3 is TGTGCCAGCAGCTTGTCGCCAGGGCCCAACGAGCAGTACTTC. Protein: CASSLSPGPNEQYF.

The rearrangement joins TRBV14 to TRBJ2-1, with D perhaps matching TRBD1 (6 bases). Deletions cut 4 bases from V and 10 bases from J, with 14 bases between. CDR1 SGHDN and CDR2 FVKESK come from the germline V gene. The length of the CDR3 is 13 residues. The CDR3 spells CASSLNPGTEQFF. The DNA of the CDR3 is TGTGCCAGCAGCCTTAATCCCGGGACAGAGCAGTTCTTC.

This chain uses TRBV28 with TRBJ1-2; D remains unclear. The CDR3 length is 11 residues. V was clipped by 11 bases and J by 2 bases, with 9 bases between them. Germline V gene sequence: CDR1 MDHEN, CDR2 SYDVKM. The CDR3 region has the DNA TGTGCCGCGAGTCAAAACTATGGCTACACCTTC. This translates into CAASQNYGYTF.

The rearrangement joins TRBV5-1 to TRBJ1-5; D is unclear. Trimming stripped 0 bases from V and 4 bases from J, with 11 bases between. Germline CDR1 is SGHRS and CDR2 is YFSETQ. The CDR3 runs 15 residues. Written as DNA, the CDR3 is TGCGCCAGCAGCTTGGACCCGACGACTAATCAGCCCCAGCATTTT. Encoded protein: CASSLDPTTNQPQHF.

V usage is TRBV5-1 and J usage is TRBJ2-2; perhaps TRBD1 as D (8 bases). Trimming took 4 bases from V and 6 from J, leaving 16 bases between them. The CDR3 runs to 15 residues. CDR1 and CDR2 from the germline V gene are SGHRS and YFSETQ. The CDR3 sequence: CASSALQGGSGELFF. The CDR3 coding sequence is TGCGCCAGCAGCGCCCTACAGGGGGGGTCCGGGGAGCTGTTTTTT.

This chain connects TRBV15 to TRBJ2-5; 11 bases map to TRBD2. Germline values: CDR1 LNHNV, CDR2 YYDKDF (reference sequence). The CDR3 is made up of 16 amino acids. The trim removed 3 bases at V and 3 bases at J, leaving 6 bases unmatched. The CDR3 coding sequence is TGTGCCACCAGCAGTGGGGTACTAGCGGGAGAAGAGACCCAGTACTTC. Protein: CATSSGVLAGEETQYF.

The genes are TRBV25-1 and TRBJ2-7; D is possibly TRBD2 (6 bases). The V end was cut by 5 bases, the J end by 4 bases, with 18 bases between. The CDR3 sequence is 15 residues long. The V gene's germline CDR1 is MGHDK and CDR2 SYGVNS. The CDR3 DNA reads as TGTGCCAGCAGTCTTTCCCCCGGCGGGATGTACGAGCAGTACTTC. Its protein product is CASSLSPGGMYEQYF.

The V call is TRBV19, the J call TRBJ2-6, with TRBD2 as a possible D gene (5 bases). This CDR3 comprises 15 residues. Trimming took off 6 bases at V and 0 bases at J, with 9 bases between the two ends. Germline CDR1 and CDR2: LNHDA and SQIVND (reference sequence). This CDR3 reads CASRGEGSGANVLTF. In DNA, the CDR3 is TGTGCCAGTAGAGGAGAGGGCTCTGGGGCCAACGTCCTGACTTTC.

The CDR3 bases are TGTGCCACCAGCCAGACAGGGTACACTGAAGCTTTCTTT. It codes for CATSQTGYTEAFF. This chain uses TRBV24-1 with TRBJ1-1; 7 positions agree with TRBD1. J lost 3 bases, V lost 7 bases, and 4 bases had no gene match. CDR3 size: 13 residues. Germline CDR1 reads KGHDR; CDR2 reads SFDVKD.

J is TRBJ2-1 and V is TRBV11-3; 7 bases map to TRBD1. The CDR3 is 15 residues long. Germline CDR1 SGHNT, CDR2 YENEEA. V shed 5 bases and J 6 bases; nucleotides not matched to a gene: 10. CDR3 DNA: TGTGCCAGCAGCCTCCGACAGGGTTCGATCAATGAGCAGTTCTTC. Its translation: CASSLRQGSINEQFF.

The chain is built from TRBV14 and TRBJ1-4; a possible D gene is TRBD1 (5 bases). The CDR3 covers 15 residues. CDR1 and CDR2 from the germline V gene are SGHDN and FVKESK. Trimming took off 1 base at V and 7 bases at J, with 13 bases between the two ends. Here the CDR3 reads CASSQGGPLTEKLFF. CDR3 DNA: TGTGCCAGCAGCCAAGGGGGCCCCCTGACTGAAAAACTGTTTTTT.

The chain employs TRBV27 and TRBJ1-1, with D possibly being TRBD1 (6 bases). The length of the CDR3 is 13 residues. V lost 4 bases and J lost 5, with 11 bases in between. The germline CDR1 and CDR2 sequences are MNHEY and SMNVEV (reference sequence). The CDR3: CASSSSGVTEAFF. In DNA, the CDR3 is TGTGCCAGCAGTTCCTCAGGGGTGACTGAAGCTTTCTTT.

This chain joins TRBV6-5 and TRBJ1-3; D is unclear. The CDR3 consists of 16 residues. Between the trimmed V and J ends, which lost 0 bases and 0 bases, there was a span of 9 bases. Germline V lookup: CDR1 MNHEY, CDR2 SVGAGI. For the CDR3, the DNA is TGTGCCAGCAGTTACTCCACAGAGAGCTCTGGAAACACCATATATTTT. Residues: CASSYSTESSGNTIYF.

This rearrangement joins TRBV5-4 to TRBJ1-2; a weak D match, TRBD1 (6 bases). Germline V gene data show CDR1 as SGHNT and CDR2 as YYREEE (reference sequence). The CDR3 is 15 amino acids. Trimming stripped 4 bases from V and 4 bases from J, with 17 bases between. CDR3 region: CASSPRGGAGYGYTF. The CDR3 DNA reads TGTGCCAGCAGCCCACGAGGGGGGGCGGGCTATGGCTACACCTTC.

This sequence joins TRBV6-5 and TRBJ2-7, with D hard to call. V was pared by 0 bases and J by 0 bases, with 12 bases between. The CDR3 contains 16 residues. Per germline, CDR1 MNHEY and CDR2 SVGAGI. The chain's CDR3 is CASSYSRASSSYEQYF. The CDR3 nucleotides read TGTGCCAGCAGTTACTCGAGAGCCTCAAGCTCCTACGAGCAGTACTTC.

In nucleotides, the CDR3 is TGTGCCAGCAGTCCAACAGGTTCGGACACCATATATTTT. Residues: CASSPTGSDTIYF. The V gene is TRBV28, the J gene TRBJ1-3; a weak D match, TRBD1 (5 bases). V was cut by 5 bases and J by 8 bases, with 13 bases left in between. This CDR3 has 13 residues. Germline lookup yields CDR1 MDHEN and CDR2 SYDVKM.

V is TRBV19 and J is TRBJ1-1, with D uncertain. This CDR3 comprises 11 residues. The V end lost 7 bases, the J end lost 8 bases, and 11 bases lay between the germline ends. Germline values: CDR1 LNHDA, CDR2 SQIVND (reference sequence). The CDR3 loop is CASKALYEAFF. The DNA for the CDR3 is TGTGCCAGTAAAGCCCTATACGAAGCTTTCTTT.

The chain joins TRBV4-1 to TRBJ2-5; D not resolved. The CDR3 sequence is 15 residues long. V lost 0 bases and J lost 5, with 13 bases in between. Germline V lookup: CDR1 MGHRA, CDR2 YSYEKL. The CDR3 DNA reads as TGCGCCAGCAGCCAAGATCTGTCCGACGGGGAGACCCAGTACTTC. It yields the protein CASSQDLSDGETQYF.